This T cell receptor (beta chain) was identified in a study of blood T cell repertoires in COVID-19. The data were produced by immunoSEQ multiplex PCR, yet TCRdb's version contains in-frame clones alone and is incomplete. The sample has tens of thousands of clones; 73% are singletons. This receptor was obtained from an elderly man with acute or convalescent COVID-19. The source material was peripheral blood.

The CDR3 DNA reads as TGTGCCAGCAGTCGGAGGACCACAGATACGCAGTATTTT. This gives the protein CASSRRTTDTQYF. The rearrangement uses TRBV28 and TRBJ2-3; a weak D match, TRBD2 (5 bases). The CDR3 contains 13 residues. Germline V gives CDR1 MDHEN, CDR2 SYDVKM. V lost 5 bases and J 2 bases, leaving 8 bases between the germline ends.